This TCR beta chain was profiled in a study of OX40 agonist ivuxolimab in advanced cancers. The overall study: Past anti-PD-1, anti-PD-L1 or anti-CTLA-4 therapy was accepted, and 40% to 50% had received some. Study-level findings and limits: CD8+ T cells were the subset that, on average, had more expanded clones than CD4+. CD4+ and CD8+ blood T cells expanded clonally by week 6 at 0.1 to 3.0 mg/kg.

This CDR3 has 16 residues. In germline, CDR1 is GTSNPN, CDR2 SVGIG (reference sequence). With 7 bases removed from V and 10 bases from J, the gap between germline ends came to 26 bases. Some clones are missing from TCRdb's copy, which holds only in-frame ones; the method was immunoSEQ multiplex PCR. The data show about 95,000 clones, with about 88% seen just once and approximately 0.35% held by the top ten. Note on this clone: Its target is not known.

The chain uses TRBV30 and TRBJ1-6, with a weak D call TRBD1 (5 bases). This clonotype originated in an adult with an advanced solid tumor such as melanoma, head and neck, liver or kidney cancer. The input for sequencing was CD4+ or CD8+ T cells sorted from blood, taken in a trial of the OX40 agonist ivuxolimab. CDR3 in amino acids: CAYTTRQLRGSSPLHF. In nucleotides, the CDR3 is TGTGCCTACACAACCCGGCAACTCCGGGGGAGCTCACCCCTCCACTTT.